A single sample is the source of the 10 T cell receptor beta chains below, sequenced in a study of cytomegalovirus exposure and HLA in healthy donors. Researchers ran the PCR with 60 Vbeta and 13 Jbeta primers. Data came from immunoSEQ multiplex PCR; TCRdb stores just in-frame clones and leaves some out. The repertoire consists of 170,000 or so clones, with under 90% occurring once and the leading ten covering under 5%. The sequenced material came from PBMCs. Every receptor here comes from a young man in good health and CMV-seronegative.

The J gene is TRBJ2-5, the V gene TRBV27; D is perhaps TRBD2 (6 bases). V was clipped by 4 bases and J by 3 bases, with 9 bases between them. Germline lookup yields CDR1 MNHEY and CDR2 SMNVEV (reference sequence). This CDR3 is 13 amino acids long. CDR3 in amino acids: CASSSPGEETQYF. CDR3 sequence (DNA): TGTGCCAGCAGTTCCCCGGGGGAAGAGACCCAGTACTTC.

The V gene is TRBV29-1, the J gene TRBJ2-7, with D possibly being TRBD1 (5 bases). With 7 bases removed from V and 1 base from J, the gap between germline ends came to 11 bases. Germline V CDR1 and CDR2: SQVTM, ANQGSEA. This CDR3 region has 12 residues. CDR3 sequence: CSAYDRSYEQYF. The CDR3, as DNA: TGCAGCGCCTACGACAGATCCTACGAGCAGTACTTC.

This rearrangement joins TRBV4-2 to TRBJ2-7; possibly TRBD2 for D (6 bases). Trimming removed 3 bases from V and 2 bases from J, with 14 bases in between. Germline lookup yields CDR1 LGHNA and CDR2 YNFKEQ. The CDR3 loop spans 15 amino acids. This CDR3 reads CASSHGVTGAYEQYF. CDR3 DNA: TGTGCCAGCAGCCACGGGGTAACGGGGGCCTACGAGCAGTACTTC.

The rearrangement uses TRBV7-8 and TRBJ1-3, with 8 bases fitting TRBD1. Germline loops: CDR1 SGHVS, CDR2 FQNEAQ. Losses at the gene ends were 5 bases for V and 0 bases for J; bases not matched to a gene: 9. The CDR3 extends over 17 amino acids. In DNA, the CDR3 is TGTGCCAGCAGCGCTCTAGACAGGGGCCTCTCTGGAAACACCATATATTTT. Encoded protein: CASSALDRGLSGNTIYF.

The J gene is TRBJ2-2, the V gene TRBV30, with D tentatively TRBD2 (5 bases). The germline V gene has CDR1 GTSNPN and CDR2 SVGIG (reference sequence). The CDR3 has 15 residues. Deletions cut 2 bases from V and 2 bases from J, with 12 bases between. CDR3 in amino acids: CAWSSSGLNTGELFF. Written as DNA, the CDR3 is TGTGCCTGGAGTTCCAGCGGCCTAAACACCGGGGAGCTGTTTTTT.

The V call is TRBV2, the J call TRBJ1-6; D ambiguous. This CDR3 comprises 13 residues. Trimming stripped 3 bases from V and 7 bases from J, with 7 bases between. CDR1 SNHLY and CDR2 FYNNEI come from the germline V gene. CDR3 sequence reads: CASSDRGNSPLHF. CDR3 coding DNA: TGTGCCAGCAGTGATAGAGGGAATTCACCCCTCCACTTT.

This chain links TRBV7-3 with TRBJ2-5, with a possible D match to TRBD1 (6 bases). The DNA end lines up better with TRBJ2-7; the J call may be wrong. The germline V gene has CDR1 SGHTA and CDR2 FQGTGA. The CDR3 runs to 13 residues. CDR3 bases: TGTGCCAGCAGCCGGGATAGGGGGACCGAGCAGTACTTC. This encodes CASSRDRGTEQYF.

The chain uses TRBV10-3 and TRBJ2-5, with 10 bases aligning to TRBD2. V lost 10 bases and J lost 2; bases outside the gene matches: 4. Germline values: CDR1 ENHRY, CDR2 SYGVKD. The CDR3 covers 13 residues. The CDR3 DNA sequence: TGTGCCACCAGACTAGCGGGTCAAGAGACCCAGTACTTC. Translated: CATRLAGQETQYF.

The rearrangement joins TRBV9 to TRBJ2-3; the match to TRBD2 covers 10 bases. V lost 3 bases and J lost 3; bases outside the gene matches: 7. Germline CDR1 reads SGDLS; CDR2 reads YYNGEE. The CDR3 runs to 16 residues. CDR3 sequence (DNA): TGTGCCAGCAGCGCCTTAGCGGGGGGATTGACAGATACGCAGTATTTT. It specifies CASSALAGGLTDTQYF.

CDR3 DNA sequence: TGTGCCAGCAGCCATTCACAGGGTCCCTATGGCTACACCTTC. Amino acid sequence: CASSHSQGPYGYTF. The V and J genes are TRBV7-9 and TRBJ1-2; possible D gene TRBD1, 6 bases. Trimming shortened V by 5 bases and J by 4 bases, and 14 bases separated the two germline ends. CDR3 size: 14 residues. Per the germline V gene, CDR1 is SEHNR and CDR2 is FQNEAQ (reference sequence).